The clone carrying this T cell receptor (beta chain) has only a few counts. V was trimmed by 2 bases and J by 2 bases, leaving 11 bases between them. In germline, CDR1 is WNHNN, CDR2 SYGVQD (reference sequence). The CDR3 is 15 amino acids. The source of the sample is a study of T cells in Graves' hyperthyroidism and ophthalmopathy. Study information: Any treatment followed the collection of peripheral blood at initial diagnosis.

Over 18 months, lack of ophthalmopathy progression marked Graves' hyperthyroidism as stable. Clinicians diagnosed patients from clinical symptoms, serum thyroxine and TRAb, thyroid ultrasound and orbital computed tomography. Cells are PBMCs isolated from around 10 ml of fresh blood. Authors of the study amplified TCR beta CDR3 regions from RNA transcripts. Carried out on the TCR CDR3, a first-round RT-PCR used the HTBI primer set. One entry per CDR3 protein results from TCRdb running MiXCR on the multiplex PCR reads. The sample lists 700,000 to 850,000 distinct CDR3 sequences; under 45% were seen once.

The gene calls are TRBV10-1 and TRBJ2-3; D is possibly TRBD2 (5 bases). The sample comprised blood. The source of this sequence is a woman aged 40 to 49 with Graves' hyperthyroidism. The CDR3 DNA reads as TGCGCCAGCAGTGAGGAGGGATCGTACACAGATACGCAGTATTTT. Encoded protein: CASSEEGSYTDTQYF.